Presented here are 7 T cell receptor beta chains from one specimen sequenced in a study of blood T cell repertoires in COVID-19 (dated by TCRdb to the early 2020s). The library was generated by the immunoSEQ multiplex PCR assay. TCRdb provides this immuneACCESS table in a form limited to in-frame rearrangements. Some clones are lacking; in checked studies, under half of them reflect an unresolved V gene, and why the rest are absent is not known. Counted in this sample were fewer than 250,000 clones; less than 90% of them appeared once. Roughly 1.7% of the sample is taken by the ten largest. Source material: peripheral blood. The source is a man between 65 and 85 years old with acute or convalescent COVID-19.

This clone was found once. The same CDR3 can be traced to other DNA sequences in this sample. This chain links TRBV4-3 with TRBJ2-3, with 10 bases lining up with TRBD2. The CDR3 has 16 residues. The trim removed 1 base at V and 5 bases at J, leaving 6 bases unmatched. Germline V CDR1 and CDR2: LGHNA, YSLEER. This chain's CDR3 is CASSQGLAGVLDTQYF. For the CDR3, the DNA is TGCGCCAGCAGCCAAGGGCTAGCGGGAGTCTTAGATACGCAGTATTTT.

The chain is built from TRBV7-2 and TRBJ1-1; 7 positions match TRBD1. CDR3 length: 13 amino acids. V shed 5 bases and J 7 bases; nucleotides not matched to a gene: 7. Per germline, CDR1 SGHTA and CDR2 FQGNSA. Here the CDR3 reads CASSIDRAVEAFF. The CDR3 DNA is TGTGCCAGCAGCATAGACAGGGCCGTTGAAGCTTTCTTT.

The chain is built from TRBV5-1 and TRBJ1-4; 7 bases are shared with TRBD1. CDR3 length: 18 residues. Germline lookup yields CDR1 SGHRS and CDR2 YFSETQ. V was pared by 0 bases and J by 2 bases, with 10 bases of the junction left unmatched. The CDR3: CASSLVVGGFLTNEKLFF. CDR3 in DNA: TGCGCCAGCAGCTTGGTTGTAGGGGGCTTTCTGACTAATGAAAAACTGTTTTTT. The variable domain in full, completed from reference TRBV5-1 and TRBJ1-4, reads KAGVTQTPRYLIKTRGQQVTLSCSPISGHRSVSWYQQTPGQGLQFLFEYFSETQRNKGNFPGRFSGRQFSNSRSEMNVSTLELGDSALYLCASSLVVGGFLTNEKLFFGSGTQLSVL.

V gene TRBV5-1 combines with J gene TRBJ1-1; 8 bases line up with TRBD1. The CDR3 covers 14 residues. Losses at the gene ends were 3 bases for V and 4 bases for J; bases not matched to a gene: 5. Germline CDR1 SGHRS, CDR2 YFSETQ. The chain's CDR3 is CASSSQGGATEAFF. The DNA for the CDR3 is TGCGCCAGCAGCTCACAGGGGGGCGCCACTGAAGCTTTCTTT.

This rearrangement joins TRBV27 to TRBJ2-7; D unclear. Between the trimmed V and J ends, which lost 0 bases and 3 bases, there was a span of 6 bases. The V gene's germline CDR1 is MNHEY and CDR2 SMNVEV (reference sequence). CDR3 length: 13 residues. As DNA, the CDR3 is TGTGCCAGCAGTTTATCGGGCTACTACGAGCAGTACTTC. It encodes CASSLSGYYEQYF.

This clone has a single count. In nucleotides, the CDR3 is TGCGCCAGCAGCCAAGAAAGCGAGCGGTTCTACGAGCAGTACTTC. This encodes CASSQESERFYEQYF. The V gene is TRBV4-1, the J gene TRBJ2-7; weak D call: TRBD2 (5 bases). The CDR3 length is 15 residues. The germline V gene has CDR1 MGHRA and CDR2 YSYEKL. Trimming removed 0 bases from V and 3 bases from J, with 12 bases in between.

CDR3 sequence reads: CASSPRGGATVYEQYF. CDR3 bases: TGTGCCAGCAGCCCGAGGGGAGGGGCGACCGTCTACGAGCAGTACTTC. This chain connects TRBV7-2 to TRBJ2-7; 7 bases align to TRBD2. Germline V gives CDR1 SGHTA, CDR2 FQGNSA. Trimming at V came to 5 bases and at J to 3 bases, leaving 13 bases not matched to a gene. This CDR3 contains 16 residues.